The 2 T cell receptor beta chains below were found in one sample sequenced in a study of T cell responses to AZD1222 COVID-19 vaccine. Assay: immunoSEQ multiplex PCR; the TCRdb copy retains only in-frame clones and omits some. The table lists 150,000 to 180,000 clones, over 70% of them singletons. The sample consisted of peripheral blood, taken 28 days after the second AZD1222 dose. The receptors were sampled from an adult who received the AZD1222 COVID-19 vaccine.

The chain couples TRBV5-8 to TRBJ2-5; D may be TRBD1 (6 bases). Deletions cut 2 bases from V and 2 bases from J, with 10 bases between. This CDR3 is 14 amino acids long. Germline CDR1 reads SGHTS; CDR2 reads YDEGEE. CDR3 sequence (DNA): TGTGCCAGCAGCTTAGGACAGCCTCAAGAGACCCAGTACTTC. Its translation is CASSLGQPQETQYF.

This clone was counted a single time. This chain connects TRBV7-6 to TRBJ2-7, with D perhaps assigned TRBD1 or TRBD2 (5 bases each). The CDR3 totals 16 residues. Trimming shortened V by 5 bases and J by 0 bases, and 17 bases separated the two germline ends. CDR1 SGHVS and CDR2 FNYEAQ come from the germline V gene. The CDR3 region is CASSQGVGMSSYEQYF. CDR3 in DNA: TGTGCCAGCAGCCAAGGGGTCGGGATGAGCTCCTACGAGCAGTACTTC. Based on the CDR3 plus reference TRBV7-6 and TRBJ2-7, the full variable domain is GAGVSQSPRYKVTKRGQDVALRCDPISGHVSLYWYRQALGQGPEFLTYFNYEAQQDKSGLPNDRFSAERPEGSISTLTIQRTEQRDSAMYRCASSQGVGMSSYEQYFGPGTRLTVT.